The clone carrying this T cell receptor (beta chain) was counted ten times or more. The antigen is unknown. RNA transcripts were the source from which TCR beta CDR3 regions were amplified. HTBI primers primed a first-round RT-PCR, and a second-round multiplex PCR followed. MiXCR was run by TCRdb on the multiplex PCR reads, yielding one entry per CDR3 protein. The table includes around 1.1 million distinct CDR3 sequences, 35% to 40% detected once. The hyperthyroidism patients, aged 18 to 65, had been newly diagnosed, with under 2 months' duration. The sample comes from a study of Graves' ophthalmopathy and Graves' hyperthyroidism. Findings and limits, study-wide: Researchers report that a 13-signature model separated ophthalmopathy from stable hyperthyroidism, posting roughly 90% sensitivity and more than 70% specificity.

The specimen sequenced was peripheral blood or thyroid tissue (not recorded which). This clonotype originated in an adult man with Graves' hyperthyroidism.

CDR3 sequence reads: CASSLAQHSGNTIYF. The CDR3 nucleotides are TGTGCCAGCAGCTTAGCGCAGCACTCTGGAAACACCATATATTTT. V and J are TRBV7-2 and TRBJ1-3; D not certain. V lost 0 bases and J lost 0, with 6 bases in between. The germline V gene encodes CDR1 SGHTA and CDR2 FQGNSA. This CDR3 has 15 amino acids. The full variable domain, rest sourced from reference TRBV7-2 and TRBJ1-3, is GAGVSQSPSNKVTEKGKDVELRCDPISGHTALYWYRQSLGQGLEFLIYFQGNSAPDKSGLPSDRFSAERTGGSVSTLTIQRTQQEDSAVYLCASSLAQHSGNTIYFGEGSWLTVV.